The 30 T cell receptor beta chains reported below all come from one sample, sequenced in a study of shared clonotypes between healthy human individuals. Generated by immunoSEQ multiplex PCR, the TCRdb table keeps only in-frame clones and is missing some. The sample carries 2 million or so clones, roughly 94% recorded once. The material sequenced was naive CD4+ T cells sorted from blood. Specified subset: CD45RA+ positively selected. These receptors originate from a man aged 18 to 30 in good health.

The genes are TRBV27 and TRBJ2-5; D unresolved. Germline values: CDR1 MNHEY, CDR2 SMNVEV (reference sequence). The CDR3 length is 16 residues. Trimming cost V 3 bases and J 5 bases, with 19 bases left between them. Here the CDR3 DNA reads TGTGCCAGCAGTTTCGGGCGACAAGGGTTTAAGGAGACCCAGTACTTC. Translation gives CASSFGRQGFKETQYF.

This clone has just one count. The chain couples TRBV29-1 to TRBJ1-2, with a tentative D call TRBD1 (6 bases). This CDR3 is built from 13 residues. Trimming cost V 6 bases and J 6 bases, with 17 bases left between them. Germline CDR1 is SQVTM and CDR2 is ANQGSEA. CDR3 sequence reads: CSVDYRELNGYTF. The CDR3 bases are TGCAGCGTGGATTACAGGGAATTGAATGGCTACACCTTC.

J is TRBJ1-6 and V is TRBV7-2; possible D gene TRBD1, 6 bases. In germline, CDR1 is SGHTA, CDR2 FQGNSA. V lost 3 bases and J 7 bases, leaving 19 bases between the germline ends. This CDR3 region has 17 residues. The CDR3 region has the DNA TGTGCCAGCAGCTTGAGGGGGGGAGGGCTTCAGAATTCACCCCTCCACTTT. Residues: CASSLRGGGLQNSPLHF.

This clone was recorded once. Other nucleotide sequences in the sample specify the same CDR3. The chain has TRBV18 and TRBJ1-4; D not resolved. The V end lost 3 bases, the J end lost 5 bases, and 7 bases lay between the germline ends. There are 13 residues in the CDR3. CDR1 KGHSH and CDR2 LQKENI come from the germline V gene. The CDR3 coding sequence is TGTGCCAGCTCACCCTTGTTAAATGAAAAACTGTTTTTT. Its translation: CASSPLLNEKLFF.

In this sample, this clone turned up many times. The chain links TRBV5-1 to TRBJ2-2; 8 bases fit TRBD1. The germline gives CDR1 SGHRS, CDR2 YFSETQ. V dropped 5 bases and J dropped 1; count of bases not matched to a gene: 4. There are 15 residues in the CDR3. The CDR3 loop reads CASRSGQENTGELFF. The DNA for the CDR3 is TGCGCCAGCAGATCGGGACAGGAGAACACCGGGGAGCTGTTTTTT.

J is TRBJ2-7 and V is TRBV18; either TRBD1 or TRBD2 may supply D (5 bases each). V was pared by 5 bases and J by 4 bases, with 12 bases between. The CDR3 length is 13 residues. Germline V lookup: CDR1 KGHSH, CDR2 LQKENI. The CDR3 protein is CASSEGLQYEQYF. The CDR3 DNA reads TGTGCCAGCTCAGAGGGGTTGCAATACGAGCAGTACTTC.

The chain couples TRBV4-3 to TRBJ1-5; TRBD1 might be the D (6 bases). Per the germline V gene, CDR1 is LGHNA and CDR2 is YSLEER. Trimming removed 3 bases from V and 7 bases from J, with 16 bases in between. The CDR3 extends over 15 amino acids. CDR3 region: CASSHDWTVGQPQHF. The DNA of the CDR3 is TGCGCCAGCAGCCATGACTGGACAGTAGGACAGCCCCAGCATTTT.

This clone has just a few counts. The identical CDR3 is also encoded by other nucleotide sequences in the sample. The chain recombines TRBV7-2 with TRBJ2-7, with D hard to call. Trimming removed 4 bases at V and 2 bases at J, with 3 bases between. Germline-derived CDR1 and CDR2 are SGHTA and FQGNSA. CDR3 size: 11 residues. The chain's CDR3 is CASSSTYEQYF. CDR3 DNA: TGTGCCAGCAGCTCGACCTACGAGCAGTACTTC.

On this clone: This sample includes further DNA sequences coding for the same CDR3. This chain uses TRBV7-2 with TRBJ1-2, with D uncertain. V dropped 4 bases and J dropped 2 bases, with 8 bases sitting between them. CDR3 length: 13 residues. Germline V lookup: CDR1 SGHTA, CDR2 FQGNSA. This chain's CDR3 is CASSSGANYGYTF. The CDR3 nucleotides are TGTGCCAGCAGCTCGGGCGCAAACTATGGCTACACCTTC.

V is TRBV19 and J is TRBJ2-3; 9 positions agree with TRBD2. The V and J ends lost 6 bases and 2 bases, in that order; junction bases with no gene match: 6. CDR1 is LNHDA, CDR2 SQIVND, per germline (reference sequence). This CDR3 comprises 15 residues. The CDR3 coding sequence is TGTGCCAGTAGCTCGACTAGCGGAACCACAGATACGCAGTATTTT. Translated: CASSSTSGTTDTQYF.

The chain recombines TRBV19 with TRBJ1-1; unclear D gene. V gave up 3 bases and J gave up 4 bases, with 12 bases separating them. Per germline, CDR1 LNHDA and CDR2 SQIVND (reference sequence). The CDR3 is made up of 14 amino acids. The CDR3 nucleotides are TGTGCCAGTAGTATCACCTCCAGGAGCACTGAAGCTTTCTTT. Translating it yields CASSITSRSTEAFF.

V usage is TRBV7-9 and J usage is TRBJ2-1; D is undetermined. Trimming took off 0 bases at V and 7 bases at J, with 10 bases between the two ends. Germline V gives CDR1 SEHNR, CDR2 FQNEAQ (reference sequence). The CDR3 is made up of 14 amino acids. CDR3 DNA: TGTGCCAGCAGCTTAGCGCAGCTCCTTAATGAGCAGTTCTTC. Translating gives CASSLAQLLNEQFF.

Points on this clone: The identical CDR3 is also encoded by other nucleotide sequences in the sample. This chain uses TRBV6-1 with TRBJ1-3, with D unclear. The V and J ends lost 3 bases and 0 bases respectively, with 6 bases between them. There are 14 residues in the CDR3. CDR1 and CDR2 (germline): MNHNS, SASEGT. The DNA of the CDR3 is TGTGCCAGCAGTGAGCGGTACTCTGGAAACACCATATATTTT. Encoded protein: CASSERYSGNTIYF.

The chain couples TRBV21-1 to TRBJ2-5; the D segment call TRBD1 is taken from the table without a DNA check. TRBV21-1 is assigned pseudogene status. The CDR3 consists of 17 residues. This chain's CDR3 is CASSKVTGPGGNETQYF. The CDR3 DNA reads TGTGCCAGCAGCAAAGTAACCGGGCCAGGGGGCAACGAGACCCAGTACTTC.

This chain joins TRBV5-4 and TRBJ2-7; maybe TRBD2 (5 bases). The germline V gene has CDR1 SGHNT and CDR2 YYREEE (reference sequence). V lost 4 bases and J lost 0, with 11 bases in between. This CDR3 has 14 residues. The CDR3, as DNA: TGTGCCAGCAGCCGCCCGGGGAGCTCCTACGAGCAGTACTTC. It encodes CASSRPGSSYEQYF. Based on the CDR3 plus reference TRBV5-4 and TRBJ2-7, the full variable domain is ETGVTQSPTHLIKTRGQQVTLRCSSQSGHNTVSWYQQALGQGPQFIFQYYREEENGRGNFPPRFSGLQFPNYSSELNVNALELDDSALYLCASSRPGSSYEQYFGPGTRLTVT.

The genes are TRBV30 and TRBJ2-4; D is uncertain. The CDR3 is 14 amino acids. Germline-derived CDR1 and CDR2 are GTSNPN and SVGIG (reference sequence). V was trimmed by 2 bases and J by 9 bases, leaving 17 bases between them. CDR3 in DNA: TGTGCCTGGAGTTCCGTGACGACTCCCCGCATTCAGTACTTC. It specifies CAWSSVTTPRIQYF.

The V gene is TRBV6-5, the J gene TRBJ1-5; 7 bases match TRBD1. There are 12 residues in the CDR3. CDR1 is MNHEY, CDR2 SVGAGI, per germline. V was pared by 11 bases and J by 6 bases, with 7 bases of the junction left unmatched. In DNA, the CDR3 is TGTGCCCCAGGGGGGGCAGGTCAGCCCCAGCATTTT. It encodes CAPGGAGQPQHF.

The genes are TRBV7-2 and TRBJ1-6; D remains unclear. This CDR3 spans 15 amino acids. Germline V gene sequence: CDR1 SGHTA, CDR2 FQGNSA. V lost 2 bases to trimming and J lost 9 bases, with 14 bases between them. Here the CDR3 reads CASSLSPGEGSPLHF. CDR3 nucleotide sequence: TGTGCCAGCAGCTTATCGCCTGGGGAAGGTTCACCCCTCCACTTT.

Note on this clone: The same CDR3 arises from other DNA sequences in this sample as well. In nucleotides, the CDR3 is TGTGCCAGCTCACCACCGGGTGACTATGGCTACACCTTC. Translating gives CASSPPGDYGYTF. The chain couples TRBV18 to TRBJ1-2; D not certain. CDR3 length: 13 amino acids. Germline lookup yields CDR1 KGHSH and CDR2 LQKENI. Trimming removed 0 bases at V and 3 bases at J, with 5 bases between.

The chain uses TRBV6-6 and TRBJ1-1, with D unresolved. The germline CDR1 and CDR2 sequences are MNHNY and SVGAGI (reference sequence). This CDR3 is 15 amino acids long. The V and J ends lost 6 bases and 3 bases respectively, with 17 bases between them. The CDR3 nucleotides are TGTGCCAGCAGCCCTGCAGATCGACGGGACACTGAAGCTTTCTTT. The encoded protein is CASSPADRRDTEAFF.

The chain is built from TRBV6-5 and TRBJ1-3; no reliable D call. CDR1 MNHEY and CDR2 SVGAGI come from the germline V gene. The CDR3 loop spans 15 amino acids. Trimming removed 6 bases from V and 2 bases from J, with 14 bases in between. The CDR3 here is CASSSLQAAGNTIYF. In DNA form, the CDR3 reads TGTGCCAGCAGCTCACTTCAAGCGGCTGGAAACACCATATATTTT.

As DNA, the CDR3 is TGTGCCAGCAGTCAAGGTTATAGCAATCAGCCCCAGCATTTT. This gives the protein CASSQGYSNQPQHF. This chain links TRBV27 with TRBJ1-5; D call uncertain. Germline lookup yields CDR1 MNHEY and CDR2 SMNVEV (reference sequence). Trimming stripped 5 bases from V and 0 bases from J, with 8 bases between. The CDR3 consists of 14 residues.

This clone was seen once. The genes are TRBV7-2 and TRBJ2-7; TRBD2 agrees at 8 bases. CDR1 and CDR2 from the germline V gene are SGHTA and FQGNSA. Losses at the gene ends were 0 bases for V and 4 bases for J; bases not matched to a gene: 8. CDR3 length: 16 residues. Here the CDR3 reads CASSLASTSGNYEQYF. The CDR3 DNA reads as TGTGCCAGCAGCTTAGCAAGCACTAGCGGAAATTACGAGCAGTACTTC.

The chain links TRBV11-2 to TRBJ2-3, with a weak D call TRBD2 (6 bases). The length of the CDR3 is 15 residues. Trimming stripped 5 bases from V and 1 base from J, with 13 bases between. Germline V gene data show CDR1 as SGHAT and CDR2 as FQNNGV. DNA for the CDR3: TGTGCCAGCAGCCCAGAAGGGACTGGCACAGATACGCAGTATTTT. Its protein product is CASSPEGTGTDTQYF.

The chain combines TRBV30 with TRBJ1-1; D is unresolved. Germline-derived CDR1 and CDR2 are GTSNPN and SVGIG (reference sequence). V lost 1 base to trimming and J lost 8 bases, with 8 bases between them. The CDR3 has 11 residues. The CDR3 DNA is TGTGCCTGGAGTGAGCAGTTAGAAGCTTTCTTT. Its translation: CAWSEQLEAFF.

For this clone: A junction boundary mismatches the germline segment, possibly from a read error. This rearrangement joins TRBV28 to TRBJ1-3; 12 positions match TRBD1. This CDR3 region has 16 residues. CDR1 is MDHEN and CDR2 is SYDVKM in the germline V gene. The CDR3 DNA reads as TGTGTCAGCAGACTAGGGACAGGGGGCCATGGAAACACCATATATTTT. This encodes CVSRLGTGGHGNTIYF.

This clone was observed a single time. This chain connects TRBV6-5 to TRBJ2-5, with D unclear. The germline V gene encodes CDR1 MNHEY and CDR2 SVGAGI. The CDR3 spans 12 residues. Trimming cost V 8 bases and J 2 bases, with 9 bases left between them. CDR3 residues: CASSINQETQYF. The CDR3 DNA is TGTGCCAGCTCCATCAATCAAGAGACCCAGTACTTC.

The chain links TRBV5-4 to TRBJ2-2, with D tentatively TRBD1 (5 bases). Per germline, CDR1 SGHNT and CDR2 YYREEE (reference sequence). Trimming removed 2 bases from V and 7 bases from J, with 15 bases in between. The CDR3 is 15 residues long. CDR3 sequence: CASSFKGRLGGELFF. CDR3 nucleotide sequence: TGTGCCAGCAGCTTTAAGGGGCGCCTCGGCGGGGAGCTGTTTTTT.

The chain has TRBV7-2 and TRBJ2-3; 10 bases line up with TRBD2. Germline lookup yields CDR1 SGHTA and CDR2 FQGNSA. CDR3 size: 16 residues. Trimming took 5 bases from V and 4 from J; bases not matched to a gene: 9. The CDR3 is CASSLSSGRGADTQYF. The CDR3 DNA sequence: TGTGCCAGCAGCCTTTCTAGCGGGAGAGGCGCAGATACGCAGTATTTT.

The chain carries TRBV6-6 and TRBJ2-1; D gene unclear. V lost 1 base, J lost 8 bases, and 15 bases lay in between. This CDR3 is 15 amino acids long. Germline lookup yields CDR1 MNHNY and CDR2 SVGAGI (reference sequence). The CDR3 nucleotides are TGTGCCAGCAGTTACTACGGTGGCCAGGCGGATGAGCAGTTCTTC. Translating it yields CASSYYGGQADEQFF.